The 5 T cell receptor beta chains below come from one sample, sequenced in a study of blood T cell repertoires in COVID-19. Profiling relied on immunoSEQ multiplex PCR, and the TCRdb table lists in-frame clones only, not all of them. This sample has around 200,000 clones, with under 90% found just once. The sequencing sample was made of peripheral blood. The receptors were sampled from a woman at least 80 years old with active or convalescent COVID-19.

The V call is TRBV27, the J call TRBJ2-1; no clear D gene. This CDR3 region has 11 residues. Trimming took off 3 bases at V and 5 bases at J, with 2 bases between the two ends. The germline gives CDR1 MNHEY, CDR2 SMNVEV (reference sequence). Written as DNA, the CDR3 is TGTGCCAGCAGTTTCAACAATGAGCAGTTCTTC. This codes for CASSFNNEQFF.

The chain combines TRBV5-1 with TRBJ2-5; perhaps TRBD2 as D (5 bases). Germline-derived CDR1 and CDR2 are SGHRS and YFSETQ. The length of the CDR3 is 15 residues. V lost 7 bases and J 1 base, leaving 17 bases between the germline ends. CDR3 bases: TGCGCCAGCGCCCCCATGCCAGCGGTCCAAGAGACCCAGTACTTC. Translation: CASAPMPAVQETQYF.

V is TRBV7-2 and J is TRBJ1-3; D remains unclear. Looked up from germline, CDR1 is SGHTA and CDR2 is FQGNSA. V was clipped by 3 bases and J by 0 bases, with 3 bases between them. The CDR3 is made up of 13 amino acids. CDR3 in amino acids: CASSFYSGNTIYF. CDR3 nucleotides: TGTGCCAGCAGCTTCTACTCTGGAAACACCATATATTTT. Complete variable domain (other parts from reference TRBV7-2 and TRBJ1-3): GAGVSQSPSNKVTEKGKDVELRCDPISGHTALYWYRQSLGQGLEFLIYFQGNSAPDKSGLPSDRFSAERTGGSVSTLTIQRTQQEDSAVYLCASSFYSGNTIYFGEGSWLTVV.

The J gene is TRBJ2-2, the V gene TRBV7-9; no clear D. This CDR3 spans 13 amino acids. Germline V gene lookup returns CDR1 SEHNR and CDR2 FQNEAQ (reference sequence). Trimming took 5 bases from V and 1 from J, leaving 5 bases between them. CDR3 amino acids: CASSMRNTGELFF. CDR3 bases: TGTGCCAGCAGCATGCGGAACACCGGGGAGCTGTTTTTT.

This clone appeared a single time. The chain has TRBV21-1 and TRBJ2-1; the D call in the table, TRBD1, was not verified against the DNA. TRBV21-1 is listed as a pseudogene. CDR3 length: 16 residues. CDR3 in amino acids: CASSTQRGPGENEQFF. Here the CDR3 DNA reads TGTGCCAGCAGCACCCAAAGGGGGCCGGGAGAGAATGAGCAGTTCTTC.